The 13 T cell receptor beta chains below were found in one sample sequenced in a study of cytomegalovirus exposure and HLA in healthy donors. 13 Jbeta primers and 60 Vbeta primers were used for the PCR. Generated by immunoSEQ multiplex PCR, the TCRdb table keeps only in-frame clones and is missing some. The sample has 150,000 to 200,000 clones; 70% to 90% are singletons. The sequenced sample was PBMCs. These receptor sequences come from a man aged 18 to 35 in good health and CMV-seropositive.

The rearrangement uses TRBV27 and TRBJ2-2, with a weak D call TRBD1 (6 bases). CDR1 and CDR2 (germline): MNHEY, SMNVEV (reference sequence). This CDR3 spans 15 amino acids. V was pared by 4 bases and J by 7 bases, with 16 bases between. The CDR3 loop is CASSSWTEGGGELFF. The CDR3 bases are TGTGCCAGCAGTTCATGGACAGAAGGTGGCGGGGAGCTGTTTTTT.

The V and J genes are TRBV6-1 and TRBJ1-1, with TRBD1 identical over 7 bases. The CDR3 is made up of 13 amino acids. V lost 6 bases to trimming and J lost 7 bases; unmatched junction nucleotides: 8. Germline loops: CDR1 MNHNS, CDR2 SASEGT. Here the CDR3 reads CASRDHRDSEAFF. CDR3 coding DNA: TGTGCCAGCAGGGACCACCGGGACAGTGAAGCTTTCTTT.

This chain joins TRBV6-5 and TRBJ1-3, with TRBD1 matching over 12 bases. The junction had 5 bases not matched to a gene; V was cut back by 5 bases and J by 9 bases. This CDR3 comprises 14 residues. Germline CDR1 is MNHEY and CDR2 is SVGAGI. This CDR3 reads CASSQGQGAVTIYF. In DNA, the CDR3 is TGTGCCAGCAGTCAGGGACAGGGGGCGGTCACCATATATTTT.

CDR3 sequence: CASSYEGAVSGNTIYF. The CDR3 nucleotides read TGTGCCAGCAGTTACGAGGGGGCCGTCTCTGGAAACACCATATATTTT. The rearrangement joins TRBV6-5 to TRBJ1-3, with 7 bases matching TRBD1. This CDR3 contains 16 residues. The J segment lost 0 bases and the V segment lost 2 bases, leaving 4 bases of the junction unmatched. From germline, CDR1 is MNHEY and CDR2 SVGAGI.

The chain recombines TRBV5-6 with TRBJ2-2; the match to TRBD1 covers 7 bases. V shed 4 bases, J shed 4 bases, and the junction held 7 bases outside the gene matches. The CDR3 has 15 residues. Per germline, CDR1 SGHDT and CDR2 YYEEEE. CDR3 nucleotide sequence: TGTGCCAGCAGCGCCGGGACAGCGAGCACCGGGGAGCTGTTTTTT. Residues: CASSAGTASTGELFF.

This chain joins TRBV7-8 and TRBJ2-1; the D gene is possibly TRBD2 (6 bases). The CDR3 is 17 amino acids. V was trimmed by 1 base and J by 4 bases, leaving 17 bases between them. Germline CDR1 and CDR2: SGHVS and FQNEAQ. The CDR3 spells CASSLEGAGKPYNEQFF. The CDR3 coding sequence is TGTGCCAGCAGCTTAGAAGGTGCGGGGAAACCTTACAATGAGCAGTTCTTC.

This clone was seen only once. The V and J genes are TRBV7-2 and TRBJ2-1; 9 nucleotides match TRBD1. Per germline, CDR1 SGHTA and CDR2 FQGNSA. The CDR3 is 21 amino acids. The J segment lost 2 bases and the V segment lost 0 bases, leaving 17 bases of the junction unmatched. CDR3 residues: CASSLAGLFTLRDRAYNEQFF. DNA of the CDR3: TGTGCCAGCAGCTTAGCCGGTTTGTTCACGCTCCGGGACAGGGCCTACAATGAGCAGTTCTTC.

The chain uses TRBV6-4 and TRBJ2-3; possible D gene TRBD1, 6 bases. V gave up 6 bases and J gave up 7 bases, with 17 bases separating them. The CDR3 is 14 amino acids. Germline loops: CDR1 MRHNA, CDR2 SNTAGT. The CDR3 DNA sequence: TGTGCCAGCAGAGGGGGACCCGCAGGGAATACGCAGTATTTT. Amino acid sequence: CASRGGPAGNTQYF.

To note about this clone: Other DNA sequences within the sample encode an identical CDR3. The J gene is TRBJ1-1, the V gene TRBV7-9; 7 bases are a match to TRBD1. The CDR3 extends over 13 amino acids. Germline V lookup: CDR1 SEHNR, CDR2 FQNEAQ (reference sequence). V was pared by 1 base and J by 4 bases, with 0 bases of the junction left unmatched. CDR3 in amino acids: CASSLDRGTEAFF. In nucleotides, the CDR3 is TGTGCCAGCAGCTTAGACAGGGGCACTGAAGCTTTCTTT.

V usage is TRBV12-5 and J usage is TRBJ1-6, with D unresolved. V lost 2 bases and J lost 10, with 15 bases in between. Per germline, CDR1 LGHNT and CDR2 FRNRAP. The CDR3 sequence is 15 residues long. This CDR3 reads CASGLSGVLGSPLHF. CDR3 DNA sequence: TGTGCTAGTGGTTTGAGCGGAGTCCTCGGGTCACCCCTCCACTTT.

The chain recombines TRBV5-4 with TRBJ2-7; D perhaps matches TRBD1 (6 bases). With 10 bases removed from V and 2 bases from J, the gap between germline ends came to 16 bases. The CDR3 loop spans 13 amino acids. Germline V lookup: CDR1 SGHNT, CDR2 YYREEE (reference sequence). This chain's CDR3 is CASWDTITYEQYF. The CDR3 bases are TGTGCCTCTTGGGACACGATAACCTACGAGCAGTACTTC.

The rearrangement joins TRBV5-1 to TRBJ2-5; TRBD2 matches 9 bases. CDR1 and CDR2 from the germline V gene are SGHRS and YFSETQ. The CDR3 covers 14 residues. The V and J ends lost 6 bases and 2 bases, in that order; junction bases with no gene match: 5. The CDR3 protein is CASTAGGLQETQYF. DNA of the CDR3: TGCGCCAGCACAGCGGGGGGATTACAAGAGACCCAGTACTTC.

CDR3 loop: CASSLRDSTGELFF. The CDR3 DNA follows: TGTGCCAGCAGCTTAAGGGACAGTACCGGGGAGCTGTTTTTT. The V and J genes are TRBV7-3 and TRBJ2-2, with TRBD1 matching over 7 bases. The length of the CDR3 is 14 residues. V shed 1 base, J shed 5 bases, and the junction held 1 base outside the gene matches. CDR1 SGHTA and CDR2 FQGTGA come from the germline V gene. Looking up the rest from reference TRBV7-3 and TRBJ2-2 gives the full variable domain: GAGVSQTPSNKVTEKGKYVELRCDPISGHTALYWYRQSLGQGPEFLIYFQGTGAADDSGLPNDRFFAVRPEGSVSTLKIQRTERGDSAVYLCASSLRDSTGELFFGEGSRLTVL.